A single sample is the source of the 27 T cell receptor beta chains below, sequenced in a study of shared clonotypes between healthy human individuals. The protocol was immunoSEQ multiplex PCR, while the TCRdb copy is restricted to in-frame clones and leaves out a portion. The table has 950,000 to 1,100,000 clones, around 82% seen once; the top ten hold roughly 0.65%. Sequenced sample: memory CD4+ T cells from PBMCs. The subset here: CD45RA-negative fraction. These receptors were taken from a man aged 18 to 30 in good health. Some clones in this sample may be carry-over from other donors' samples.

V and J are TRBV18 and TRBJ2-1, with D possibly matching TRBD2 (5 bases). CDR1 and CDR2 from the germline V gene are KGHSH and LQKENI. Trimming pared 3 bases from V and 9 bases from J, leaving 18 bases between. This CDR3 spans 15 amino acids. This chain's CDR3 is CASSPGLGASSEQFF. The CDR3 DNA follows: TGTGCCAGCTCACCCGGTCTTGGCGCTAGCAGTGAGCAGTTCTTC.

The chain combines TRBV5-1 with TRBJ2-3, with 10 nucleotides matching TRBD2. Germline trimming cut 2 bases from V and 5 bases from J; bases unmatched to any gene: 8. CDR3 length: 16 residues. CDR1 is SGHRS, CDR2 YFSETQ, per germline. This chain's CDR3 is CASSFTPAGGVDTQYF. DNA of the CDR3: TGCGCCAGCAGCTTCACTCCAGCGGGAGGGGTAGATACGCAGTATTTT.

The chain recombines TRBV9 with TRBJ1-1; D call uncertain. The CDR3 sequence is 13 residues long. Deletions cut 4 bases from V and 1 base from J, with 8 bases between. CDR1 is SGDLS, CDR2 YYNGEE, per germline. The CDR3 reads CASSPPANTEAFF. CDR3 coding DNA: TGTGCCAGCAGCCCTCCGGCGAACACTGAAGCTTTCTTT.

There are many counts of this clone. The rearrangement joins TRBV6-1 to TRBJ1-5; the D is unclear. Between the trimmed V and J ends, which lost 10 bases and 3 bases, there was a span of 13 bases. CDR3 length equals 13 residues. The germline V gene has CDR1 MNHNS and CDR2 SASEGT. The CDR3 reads CATTVRLNQPQHF. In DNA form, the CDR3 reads TGTGCCACCACGGTCCGACTCAATCAGCCCCAGCATTTT.

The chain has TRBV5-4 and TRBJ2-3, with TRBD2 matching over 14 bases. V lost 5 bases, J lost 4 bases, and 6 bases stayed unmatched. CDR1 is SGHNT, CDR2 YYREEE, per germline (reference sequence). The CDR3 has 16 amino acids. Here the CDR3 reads CASRPGLAGGADTQYF. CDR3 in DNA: TGTGCCAGCAGACCCGGACTAGCGGGAGGTGCAGATACGCAGTATTTT.

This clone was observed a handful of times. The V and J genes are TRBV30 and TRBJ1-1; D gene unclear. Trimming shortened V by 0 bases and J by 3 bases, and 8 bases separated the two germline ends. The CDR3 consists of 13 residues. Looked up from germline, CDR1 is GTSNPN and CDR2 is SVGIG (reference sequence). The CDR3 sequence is CAWSVREDTEAFF. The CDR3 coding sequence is TGTGCCTGGAGTGTACGTGAGGACACTGAAGCTTTCTTT.

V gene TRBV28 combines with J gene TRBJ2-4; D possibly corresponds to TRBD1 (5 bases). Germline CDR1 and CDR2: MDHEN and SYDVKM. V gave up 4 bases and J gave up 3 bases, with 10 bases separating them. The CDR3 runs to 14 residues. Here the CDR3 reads CASSSGIVKNIQYF. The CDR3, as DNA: TGTGCCAGCAGTTCAGGGATCGTCAAAAACATTCAGTACTTC.

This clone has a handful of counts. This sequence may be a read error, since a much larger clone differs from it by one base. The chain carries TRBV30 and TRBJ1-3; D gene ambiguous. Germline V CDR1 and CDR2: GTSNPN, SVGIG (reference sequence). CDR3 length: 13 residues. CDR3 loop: CAWHIFSGNTMYF. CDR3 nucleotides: TGTGCCTGGCACATATTCTCTGGAAACACCATGTATTTT.

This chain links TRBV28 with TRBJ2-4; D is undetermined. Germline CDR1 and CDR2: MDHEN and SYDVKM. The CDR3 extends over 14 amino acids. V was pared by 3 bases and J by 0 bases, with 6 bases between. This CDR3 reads CASSFRVAKNIQYF. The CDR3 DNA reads TGTGCCAGCAGTTTTCGAGTAGCCAAAAACATTCAGTACTTC.

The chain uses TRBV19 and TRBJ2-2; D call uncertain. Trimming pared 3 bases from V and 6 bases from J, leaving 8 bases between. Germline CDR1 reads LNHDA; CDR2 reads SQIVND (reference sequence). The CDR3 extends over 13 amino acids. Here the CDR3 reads CASSIPGAGELFF. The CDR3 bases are TGTGCCAGTAGTATTCCCGGAGCCGGGGAGCTGTTTTTT.

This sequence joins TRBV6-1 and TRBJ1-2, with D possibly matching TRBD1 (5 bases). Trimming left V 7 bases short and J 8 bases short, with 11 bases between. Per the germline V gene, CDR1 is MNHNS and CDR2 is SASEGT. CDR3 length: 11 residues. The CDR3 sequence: CASISWGGYTF. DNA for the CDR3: TGTGCCAGCATTTCGTGGGGGGGCTACACCTTC.

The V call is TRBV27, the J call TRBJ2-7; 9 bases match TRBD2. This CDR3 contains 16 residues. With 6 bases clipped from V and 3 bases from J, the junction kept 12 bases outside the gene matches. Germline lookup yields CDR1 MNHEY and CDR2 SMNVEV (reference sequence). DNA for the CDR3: TGTGCCAGCAGCGAACGGCGGGAGGGCCTGGGCTACGAGCAGTACTTC. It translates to CASSERREGLGYEQYF.

CDR3 amino acids: CASSTRGDSTDTQYF. The CDR3 bases are TGTGCCAGCAGCACCCGCGGGGATAGCACAGATACGCAGTATTTT. This chain connects TRBV7-2 to TRBJ2-3; D might be TRBD2 (6 bases). The V gene's germline CDR1 is SGHTA and CDR2 FQGNSA. This CDR3 contains 15 residues. V shed 5 bases and J shed 0 bases, with 12 bases lying between them.

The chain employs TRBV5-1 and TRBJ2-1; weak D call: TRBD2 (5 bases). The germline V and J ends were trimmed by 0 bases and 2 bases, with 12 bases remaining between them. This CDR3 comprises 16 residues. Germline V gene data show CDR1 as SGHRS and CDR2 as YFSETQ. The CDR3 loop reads CASSLDMAGAYNEQFF. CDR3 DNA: TGCGCCAGCAGCTTGGATATGGCGGGTGCCTACAATGAGCAGTTCTTC. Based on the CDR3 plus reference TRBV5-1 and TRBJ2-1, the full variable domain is KAGVTQTPRYLIKTRGQQVTLSCSPISGHRSVSWYQQTPGQGLQFLFEYFSETQRNKGNFPGRFSGRQFSNSRSEMNVSTLELGDSALYLCASSLDMAGAYNEQFFGPGTRLTVL.

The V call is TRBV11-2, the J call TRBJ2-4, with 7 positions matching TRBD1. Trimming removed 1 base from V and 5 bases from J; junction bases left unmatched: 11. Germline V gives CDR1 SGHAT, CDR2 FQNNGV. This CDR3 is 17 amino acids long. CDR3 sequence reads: CASSLVTGTVGQNIQYF. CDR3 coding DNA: TGTGCCAGCAGCTTAGTTACGGGGACAGTGGGCCAAAACATTCAGTACTTC. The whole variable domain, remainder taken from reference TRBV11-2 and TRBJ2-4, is EAGVAQSPRYKIIEKRQSVAFWCNPISGHATLYWYQQILGQGPKLLIQFQNNGVVDDSQLPKDRFSAERLKGVDSTLKIQPAKLEDSAVYLCASSLVTGTVGQNIQYFGAGTRLSVL.

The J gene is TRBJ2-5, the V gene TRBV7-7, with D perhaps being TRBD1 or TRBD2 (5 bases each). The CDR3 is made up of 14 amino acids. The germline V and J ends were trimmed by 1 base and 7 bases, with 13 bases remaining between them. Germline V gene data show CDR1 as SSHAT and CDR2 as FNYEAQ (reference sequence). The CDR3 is CASSLEGRGVTQYF. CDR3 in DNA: TGTGCCAGCAGCTTAGAGGGCCGAGGGGTGACCCAGTACTTC. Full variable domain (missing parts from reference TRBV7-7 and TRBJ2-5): GAGVSQSPRYKVTKRGQDVTLRCDPISSHATLYWYQQALGQGPEFLTYFNYEAQPDKSGLPSDRFSAERPEGSISTLTIQRTEQRDSAMYRCASSLEGRGVTQYFGPGTRLLVL.

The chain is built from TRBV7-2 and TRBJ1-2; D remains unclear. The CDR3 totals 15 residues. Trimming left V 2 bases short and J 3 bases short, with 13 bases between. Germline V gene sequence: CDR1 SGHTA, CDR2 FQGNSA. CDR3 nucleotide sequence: TGTGCCAGCAGCTTAACTCGTCTATTCGACTATGGCTACACCTTC. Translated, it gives CASSLTRLFDYGYTF.

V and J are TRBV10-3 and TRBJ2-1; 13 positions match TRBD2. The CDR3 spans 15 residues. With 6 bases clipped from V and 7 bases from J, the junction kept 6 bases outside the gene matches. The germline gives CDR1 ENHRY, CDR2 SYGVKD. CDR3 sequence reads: CAIRLGTSGNNEQFF. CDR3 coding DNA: TGTGCCATCAGGCTCGGGACTAGCGGGAATAATGAGCAGTTCTTC.

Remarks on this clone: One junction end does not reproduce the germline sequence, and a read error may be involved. CDR3 DNA: TGTGCCTGGCGGGGGAACACTGAAGCTTCCTTT. Its protein product is CAWRGNTEASF. The genes are TRBV30 and TRBJ1-1, with a possible D match to TRBD1 (5 bases). CDR3 length: 11 residues. Germline CDR1 and CDR2: GTSNPN and SVGIG (reference sequence).

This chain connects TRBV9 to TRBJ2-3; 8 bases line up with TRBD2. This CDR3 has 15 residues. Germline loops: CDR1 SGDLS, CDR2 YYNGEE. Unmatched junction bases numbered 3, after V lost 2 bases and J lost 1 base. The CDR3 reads CASSVSLAGTDTQYF. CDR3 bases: TGTGCCAGCAGCGTTTCACTAGCGGGCACAGATACGCAGTATTTT.

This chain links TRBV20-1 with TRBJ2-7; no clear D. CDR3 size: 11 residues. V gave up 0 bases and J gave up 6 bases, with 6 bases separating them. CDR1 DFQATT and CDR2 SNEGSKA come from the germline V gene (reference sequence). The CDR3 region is CSAREASEQYF. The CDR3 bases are TGCAGTGCTAGAGAGGCATCCGAGCAGTACTTC.

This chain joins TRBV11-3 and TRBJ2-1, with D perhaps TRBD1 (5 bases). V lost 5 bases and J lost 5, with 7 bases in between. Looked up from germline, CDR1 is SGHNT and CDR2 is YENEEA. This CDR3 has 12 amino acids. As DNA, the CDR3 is TGTGCCAGCAGCCAAGGGGACAATGAGCAGTTCTTC. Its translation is CASSQGDNEQFF.

CDR3 sequence (DNA): TGTGCCAGCAGCTCTGTGTCGGGGCGGAACGAGCAGTACTTC. Its translation is CASSSVSGRNEQYF. The V and J genes are TRBV7-9 and TRBJ2-7; D assignment may be TRBD1 or TRBD2 (5 bases each). V was shortened by 4 bases and J by 5 bases, with 15 bases between the two germline ends. Germline V lookup: CDR1 SEHNR, CDR2 FQNEAQ (reference sequence). This CDR3 is 14 amino acids long.

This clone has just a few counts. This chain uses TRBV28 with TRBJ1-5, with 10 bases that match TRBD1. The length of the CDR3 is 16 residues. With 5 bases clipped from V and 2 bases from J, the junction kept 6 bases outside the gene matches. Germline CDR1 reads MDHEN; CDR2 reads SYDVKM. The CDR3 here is CASSLQTGGGNQPQHF. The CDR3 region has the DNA TGTGCCAGCAGTCTCCAGACAGGGGGCGGCAATCAGCCCCAGCATTTT.

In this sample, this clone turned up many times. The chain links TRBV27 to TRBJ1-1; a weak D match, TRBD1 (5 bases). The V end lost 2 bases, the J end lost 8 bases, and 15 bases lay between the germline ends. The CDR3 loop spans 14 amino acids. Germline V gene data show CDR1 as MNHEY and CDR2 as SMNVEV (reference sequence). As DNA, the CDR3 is TGTGCCAGCAGTTTAAGCGCAATGGGGGTGGAAGCTTTCTTT. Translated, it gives CASSLSAMGVEAFF.

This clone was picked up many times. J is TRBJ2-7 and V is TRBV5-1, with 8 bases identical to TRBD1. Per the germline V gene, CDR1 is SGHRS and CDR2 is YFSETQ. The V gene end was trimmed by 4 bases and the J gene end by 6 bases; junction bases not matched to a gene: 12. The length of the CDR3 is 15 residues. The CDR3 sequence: CASSNGDRGILEQYF. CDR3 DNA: TGCGCCAGCAGCAACGGAGACAGGGGTATCCTCGAGCAGTACTTC.

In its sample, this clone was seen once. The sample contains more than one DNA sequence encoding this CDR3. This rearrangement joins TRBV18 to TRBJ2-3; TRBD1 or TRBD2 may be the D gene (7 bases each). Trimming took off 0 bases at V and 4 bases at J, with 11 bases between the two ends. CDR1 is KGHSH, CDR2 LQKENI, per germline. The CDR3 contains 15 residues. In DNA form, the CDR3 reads TGTGCCAGCTCACCACCGGGGAGGGGGCCAGATACGCAGTATTTT. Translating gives CASSPPGRGPDTQYF.